Shown below are 30 T cell receptor beta chains from a single sample sequenced in a study of blood T cell repertoires in COVID-19. This table comes from immunoSEQ multiplex PCR, and its TCRdb copy is limited to in-frame clones, with some not included. The sample lists about 260,000 clones; over 80% were seen once. The specimen was PBMCs or T cells enriched from blood (not recorded which). The source of these receptors is a woman in her thirties with acute COVID-19.

This chain connects TRBV11-2 to TRBJ2-7; 8 bases line up with TRBD2. This CDR3 is 14 amino acids long. J was trimmed by 3 bases and V by 4 bases; bases with no gene match: 5. The germline gives CDR1 SGHAT, CDR2 FQNNGV. CDR3 in DNA: TGTGCCAGCAGCTCCGTTAGCGGGATCTACGAGCAGTACTTC. Its protein product is CASSSVSGIYEQYF.

The chain is built from TRBV11-2 and TRBJ1-5; a possible D gene is TRBD1 (6 bases). The V and J ends lost 0 bases and 7 bases respectively, with 13 bases between them. Germline values: CDR1 SGHAT, CDR2 FQNNGV. The CDR3 is 15 amino acids. The CDR3 DNA reads TGTGCCAGCAGCTTAGACTCGGCAGGGGTCCAGCCCCAGCATTTT. Its translation: CASSLDSAGVQPQHF.

The chain carries TRBV28 and TRBJ1-1; D is ambiguous. Germline assignment: CDR1 MDHEN and CDR2 SYDVKM. The CDR3 covers 9 residues. V lost 5 bases and J lost 11, with 6 bases in between. The CDR3 is CASSPPAFF. In DNA, the CDR3 is TGTGCCAGCAGTCCCCCGGCTTTCTTT.

This chain uses TRBV19 with TRBJ2-6; D is unclear. There are 14 residues in the CDR3. V lost 8 bases and J lost 2, with 10 bases in between. The germline V gene has CDR1 LNHDA and CDR2 SQIVND (reference sequence). CDR3 sequence reads: CASLQATGANVLTF. The DNA for the CDR3 is TGTGCCAGTCTTCAAGCGACTGGGGCCAACGTCCTGACTTTC.

CDR3 DNA: TGTGCCATCAGTGCCGGGGAGGATAAACCCTACGAGCAGTACTTC. Encoded protein: CAISAGEDKPYEQYF. The rearrangement links TRBV10-3 to TRBJ2-7; TRBD2 might be the D (6 bases). The V gene lost 4 bases and the J gene lost 2 bases, with 15 bases spanning the gap. The CDR3 extends over 15 amino acids. Germline V gene data show CDR1 as ENHRY and CDR2 as SYGVKD.

The genes are TRBV5-1 and TRBJ2-1, with 8 bases aligning to TRBD1. This CDR3 has 14 residues. Germline-derived CDR1 and CDR2 are SGHRS and YFSETQ. V lost 2 bases, J lost 3 bases, and 1 base stayed unmatched. As DNA, the CDR3 is TGCGCCAGCAGCTTTGGACAGGGCTACAATGAGCAGTTCTTC. Protein: CASSFGQGYNEQFF.

This clone was detected once. The chain recombines TRBV28 with TRBJ2-5; weak D call: TRBD2 (5 bases). Trimming left V 1 base short and J 2 bases short, with 11 bases between. Germline V CDR1 and CDR2: MDHEN, SYDVKM. The CDR3 totals 15 residues. The CDR3 DNA reads TGTGCCAGCAGTTTATTAGGACTCGGGCAAGAGACCCAGTACTTC. Translating gives CASSLLGLGQETQYF.

The J gene is TRBJ2-7, the V gene TRBV9; 8 bases fit TRBD1. The V gene end was trimmed by 0 bases and the J gene end by 6 bases; junction bases not matched to a gene: 2. Germline V gives CDR1 SGDLS, CDR2 YYNGEE. CDR3 size: 13 residues. DNA of the CDR3: TGTGCCAGCAGCGTAGAGACAGGGGTCGAGCAGTACTTC. Translating gives CASSVETGVEQYF.

This clone was seen just once. The chain couples TRBV5-1 to TRBJ2-1; tentatively, D is TRBD1 (6 bases). Germline values: CDR1 SGHRS, CDR2 YFSETQ. Trimming removed 3 bases at V and 6 bases at J, with 13 bases between. CDR3 length equals 14 residues. DNA for the CDR3: TGCGCCAGCAGCTCGCCGGACAGAGCCAATGAGCAGTTCTTC. This sequence encodes CASSSPDRANEQFF.

The CDR3 region is CASSHETSGSFDEQYF. CDR3 DNA: TGTGCCAGCAGCCACGAAACTAGCGGGAGCTTCGACGAGCAGTACTTC. The rearrangement links TRBV3-1 (or the pseudogene TRBV3-2) to TRBJ2-7; 11 nucleotides agree with TRBD2. The CDR3 is made up of 16 amino acids. V shed 3 bases, J shed 5 bases, and the junction held 9 bases outside the gene matches. CDR1 is LGHDT, CDR2 YNNKEL, per germline (reference sequence).

This clone has only one observation. The chain joins TRBV19 to TRBJ2-1, with D uncertain. CDR1 and CDR2 from the germline V gene are LNHDA and SQIVND (reference sequence). Trimming took 9 bases from V and 7 from J, leaving 16 bases between them. The CDR3 runs to 13 residues. CDR3 DNA: TGTGCCAGCGGAGTTCTTAATAGGAATGAGCAGTTCTTC. Protein product: CASGVLNRNEQFF.

This clone has a handful of counts. The chain is built from TRBV10-1 and TRBJ1-1, with D possibly matching TRBD1 (5 bases). The CDR3 loop spans 14 amino acids. The germline V gene encodes CDR1 WNHNN and CDR2 SYGVQD (reference sequence). The V gene lost 0 bases and the J gene lost 3 bases, with 8 bases spanning the gap. CDR3 DNA: TGCGCCAGCAGTGAGTCGTCAGGGTACACTGAAGCTTTCTTT. Translating it yields CASSESSGYTEAFF.

The count of this clone is one. This rearrangement joins TRBV7-9 to TRBJ2-7; the match to TRBD2 covers 9 bases. The CDR3 runs 14 residues. From germline, CDR1 is SEHNR and CDR2 FQNEAQ (reference sequence). Germline trimming cut 5 bases from V and 4 bases from J; bases unmatched to any gene: 6. The CDR3 DNA reads TGTGCCAGCAGCCGACCGGGACTAGCTTACGAGCAGTACTTC. Its translation is CASSRPGLAYEQYF.

The rearrangement joins TRBV28 to TRBJ1-4; no definite D call. Trimming removed 5 bases at V and 0 bases at J, with 10 bases between. Looked up from germline, CDR1 is MDHEN and CDR2 is SYDVKM. The CDR3 runs 15 residues. CDR3 region: CASSPYIATNEKLFF. The DNA of the CDR3 is TGTGCCAGCAGTCCGTACATTGCAACTAATGAAAAACTGTTTTTT.

This clone has only one observation. The rearrangement joins TRBV5-1 to TRBJ2-3, with 11 bases lining up with TRBD2. CDR3 size: 14 residues. From germline, CDR1 is SGHRS and CDR2 YFSETQ. After removal of 8 bases from V and 4 bases from J, the junction contained 6 bases not matched to a gene. CDR3 in DNA: TGCGCCAGAGGACTAGCGGGTGGTGCAGATACGCAGTATTTT. Amino acids: CARGLAGGADTQYF.

The genes are TRBV11-3 and TRBJ2-3; 14 bases agree with TRBD2. With V trimmed by 5 bases and J by 4 bases, 11 bases remained unmatched. Germline assignment: CDR1 SGHNT and CDR2 YENEEA. This CDR3 is built from 18 residues. The CDR3 DNA sequence: TGTGCCAGCAGCGGAGCCGGGCCGGGACTAGCGGGAGCAGATACGCAGTATTTT. Residues: CASSGAGPGLAGADTQYF.

There are a few counts of this clone. The rearrangement uses TRBV29-1 and TRBJ2-7; 10 nucleotides agree with TRBD1. J lost 6 bases, V lost 7 bases, and 9 bases had no gene match. In germline, CDR1 is SQVTM, CDR2 ANQGSEA. The CDR3 extends over 13 amino acids. The CDR3 loop reads CSALGQGGAEQYF. The CDR3 bases are TGCAGCGCGTTAGGACAGGGGGGAGCCGAGCAGTACTTC.

CDR3 region: CASSHARLAGVSGELFF. CDR3 in DNA: TGCGCCAGCAGCCACGCCCGACTAGCGGGAGTTTCCGGGGAGCTGTTTTTT. The rearrangement joins TRBV4-1 to TRBJ2-2; 12 nucleotides align to TRBD2. CDR3 length: 17 residues. V was clipped by 3 bases and J by 6 bases; unmatched bases: 8. Looked up from germline, CDR1 is MGHRA and CDR2 is YSYEKL.

The rearrangement uses TRBV30 and TRBJ2-1; no definite D call. V was trimmed by 2 bases and J by 5 bases, leaving 7 bases between them. The CDR3 contains 12 residues. Germline-derived CDR1 and CDR2 are GTSNPN and SVGIG (reference sequence). The CDR3 DNA sequence: TGTGCCTGGAGTACGGTAGACAATGAGCAGTTCTTC. Its translation is CAWSTVDNEQFF.

This clone was seen a few times. The chain has TRBV4-1 and TRBJ2-5; 14 nucleotides align to TRBD2. The V and J ends lost 1 base and 2 bases, in that order; junction bases with no gene match: 12. CDR3 length: 20 amino acids. Germline values: CDR1 MGHRA, CDR2 YSYEKL. CDR3 amino acids: CASSQAPPGLAGARQETQYF. The CDR3 DNA sequence: TGCGCCAGCAGCCAAGCACCTCCGGGACTAGCGGGAGCTCGGCAAGAGACCCAGTACTTC.

This rearrangement joins TRBV19 to TRBJ1-5; D possibly corresponds to TRBD1 (6 bases). V shed 6 bases and J shed 9 bases, with 15 bases lying between them. CDR3 length: 13 amino acids. Germline values: CDR1 LNHDA, CDR2 SQIVND (reference sequence). CDR3 loop: CASSVQGQGPQHF. As DNA, the CDR3 is TGTGCCAGTAGCGTCCAGGGGCAAGGGCCCCAGCATTTT.

V usage is TRBV29-1 and J usage is TRBJ2-1, with 8 bases identical to TRBD2. Germline CDR1 and CDR2: SQVTM and ANQGSEA. The CDR3 has 13 residues. Trimming cost V 3 bases and J 3 bases; bases outside gene matches: 1. The CDR3 reads CSVEREVYNEQFF. The DNA of the CDR3 is TGCAGCGTTGAGCGGGAGGTCTACAATGAGCAGTTCTTC.

The chain employs TRBV9 and TRBJ1-2; TRBD1 is a possible D gene (5 bases). Trimming removed 2 bases from V and 0 bases from J, with 8 bases in between. This CDR3 region has 14 residues. Germline V gene sequence: CDR1 SGDLS, CDR2 YYNGEE. The CDR3 reads CASSVSGTNYGYTF. The CDR3 bases are TGTGCCAGCAGCGTTTCAGGGACTAACTATGGCTACACCTTC.

The chain is built from TRBV11-2 and TRBJ2-2; a possible D gene is TRBD2 (5 bases). CDR1 is SGHAT and CDR2 is FQNNGV in the germline V gene. CDR3 length equals 13 residues. V gave up 3 bases and J gave up 6 bases, with 8 bases separating them. CDR3 residues: CASSLRVAGELFF. In nucleotides, the CDR3 is TGTGCCAGCAGCTTGAGGGTGGCCGGGGAGCTGTTTTTT.

The chain couples TRBV27 to TRBJ2-3; TRBD2 agrees at 11 bases. The CDR3 spans 18 residues. Germline V gives CDR1 MNHEY, CDR2 SMNVEV (reference sequence). After removal of 7 bases from V and 1 base from J, the junction contained 13 bases not matched to a gene. CDR3: CASTLLAGGPGRTDTQYF. The CDR3 bases are TGTGCCAGCACCCTGTTAGCGGGAGGGCCGGGGCGCACAGATACGCAGTATTTT.

The CDR3: CASSVDTQETQYF. In DNA, the CDR3 is TGTGCCAGCAGCGTAGACACCCAAGAGACCCAGTACTTC. This chain joins TRBV9 and TRBJ2-5; D is undetermined. V dropped 0 bases and J dropped 1 base, with 4 bases sitting between them. Looked up from germline, CDR1 is SGDLS and CDR2 is YYNGEE. The CDR3 consists of 13 residues.

J is TRBJ2-7 and V is TRBV18; unclear D gene. The ends were cut back, 5 bases at V and 4 bases at J, with 24 bases in the middle. Germline CDR1 KGHSH, CDR2 LQKENI. The CDR3 length is 17 residues. CDR3 coding DNA: TGTGCCAGCTCAGCCCGTACCTATTCGGGTAACGATTACGAGCAGTACTTC. This gives the protein CASSARTYSGNDYEQYF.

Of note for this clone: The junction differs from germline at one of its ends, possibly a read error. This chain connects TRBV19 to TRBJ2-3; 9 bases match TRBD2. The CDR3 covers 15 residues. Germline-derived CDR1 and CDR2 are LNHDA and SQIVND (reference sequence). Here the CDR3 reads CASRAVLAGRDTQYF. In DNA form, the CDR3 reads TGTGCGAGTAGGGCGGTTCTAGCGGGACGAGATACGCAGTATTTT.

The chain combines TRBV6-2 or TRBV6-3 with TRBJ1-5; TRBD1 matches 7 bases. Losses at the gene ends were 5 bases for V and 4 bases for J; bases not matched to a gene: 5. There are 14 residues in the CDR3. CDR1 is MNHEY and CDR2 is SVGEGT in the germline V gene. CDR3: CASSGTVINQPQHF. The DNA for the CDR3 is TGTGCCAGCAGTGGGACAGTGATAAATCAGCCCCAGCATTTT.

As to this clone: Within the sample, other DNA sequences also encode this same CDR3. The J gene is TRBJ2-7, the V gene TRBV5-1; 11 bases map to TRBD1. Germline V gene data show CDR1 as SGHRS and CDR2 as YFSETQ. This CDR3 is built from 14 residues. Trimming took 4 bases from V and 2 from J; bases not matched to a gene: 2. The CDR3 DNA is TGCGCCAGCAGCACGGGACAGGGGGCCTACGAGCAGTACTTC. Translating it yields CASSTGQGAYEQYF.